This T cell receptor (beta chain) was sequenced during a study of shared clonotypes between healthy human individuals. Repertoires were generated with immunoSEQ multiplex PCR, while TCRdb's copy carries only in-frame clones and drops some. The sample holds over 700,000 clones; about two thirds are singletons and the top ten take more than 1.5%. V dropped 0 bases and J dropped 6 bases, with 10 bases sitting between them. Looked up from germline, CDR1 is SGHRS and CDR2 is YFSETQ. This CDR3 contains 14 residues. Sequenced material: memory CD4+ T cells sorted from blood. Indicated subset: CD45RA-negative fraction. The TCR was taken from a woman in her 30s in good health. The chain combines TRBV5-1 with TRBJ1-3; D is undetermined. This CDR3 reads CASSLEGFENTIYF. The CDR3 nucleotides are TGCGCCAGCAGCTTGGAGGGTTTCGAAAACACCATATATTTT.